The 9 T cell receptor beta chains below were found in one sample sequenced in a study of blood T cell repertoires in COVID-19 (TCRdb year 2020). The library was generated by the immunoSEQ multiplex PCR assay. Imported from immuneACCESS, the table was reduced by TCRdb to in-frame sequences with V and J called. These copies leave out some clones; in studies compared against another copy, an unresolved V gene accounts for under half, and the cause of the remainder is not known. This sample has approximately 280,000 clones in its table, and over 75% of those were observed once. The ten top clones hold roughly an eighth of the sample. Input material: peripheral blood. These receptors came from a woman aged 55-75 years with acute or convalescent COVID-19.

The chain is built from TRBV28 and TRBJ1-1; 10 nucleotides agree with TRBD1. The CDR3 covers 17 residues. In germline, CDR1 is MDHEN, CDR2 SYDVKM. V gave up 5 bases and J gave up 1 base; unmatched junction bases: 10. Here the CDR3 reads CASSLLRTGGRNTEAFF. CDR3 nucleotides: TGTGCCAGCAGTCTCCTTAGGACAGGGGGGAGGAACACTGAAGCTTTCTTT.

The chain couples TRBV19 to TRBJ1-5, with 7 bases lining up with TRBD1. The germline CDR1 and CDR2 sequences are LNHDA and SQIVND (reference sequence). The junction had 8 bases not matched to a gene; V was cut back by 7 bases and J by 2 bases. The CDR3 extends over 15 amino acids. In DNA, the CDR3 is TGTGCCAGTATCCTTTCCGGACAGGGCAATCAGCCCCAGCATTTT. Translating gives CASILSGQGNQPQHF.

The chain is built from TRBV6-5 and TRBJ1-1; 9 bases line up with TRBD1. Germline-derived CDR1 and CDR2 are MNHEY and SVGAGI. This CDR3 has 16 residues. V lost 0 bases, J lost 5 bases, and 7 bases stayed unmatched. CDR3 nucleotide sequence: TGTGCCAGCAGTTACTCGGGACAGGGAAGGTTTACTGAAGCTTTCTTT. This translates into CASSYSGQGRFTEAFF.

This clone showed up just once. The chain uses TRBV29-1 and TRBJ1-1, with 12 bases fitting TRBD1. The V gene's germline CDR1 is SQVTM and CDR2 ANQGSEA. V dropped 6 bases and J dropped 13; count of bases not matched to a gene: 15. The CDR3 sequence is 14 residues long. The CDR3 region is CSVAGTGGAGLSFF. CDR3 sequence (DNA): TGCAGCGTCGCGGGGACAGGGGGCGCGGGGTTGAGTTTCTTT.

The rearrangement uses TRBV19 and TRBJ2-4; maybe TRBD2 (5 bases). This CDR3 has 14 amino acids. Germline CDR1 and CDR2: LNHDA and SQIVND (reference sequence). Trimming removed 7 bases from V and 3 bases from J, with 13 bases in between. The CDR3 DNA is TGTGCCAGTACCAACCCCGGGGACAAAAACATTCAGTACTTC. Translating gives CASTNPGDKNIQYF.

The chain links TRBV11-2 to TRBJ1-2; D is unresolved. The CDR3 covers 15 residues. V lost 3 bases, J lost 2 bases, and 13 bases lay in between. Looked up from germline, CDR1 is SGHAT and CDR2 is FQNNGV. The CDR3 reads CASSFDLLLNYGYTF. CDR3 bases: TGTGCCAGCAGCTTCGACTTACTGCTAAACTATGGCTACACCTTC.

This clone was observed once. The rearrangement uses TRBV4-2 and TRBJ1-6; D is possibly TRBD1 (6 bases). CDR1 LGHNA and CDR2 YNFKEQ come from the germline V gene. The V end was cut by 0 bases, the J end by 10 bases, with 13 bases between. The CDR3 has 15 amino acids. The CDR3 spells CASSQEPGVDSPLHF. In DNA form, the CDR3 reads TGTGCCAGCAGCCAAGAACCAGGGGTGGACTCACCCCTCCACTTT.

The CDR3 reads CASSEGQGAPNTGELFF. CDR3 in DNA: TGTGCCAGTAGCGAGGGACAGGGTGCACCCAACACCGGGGAGCTGTTTTTT. V usage is TRBV19 and J usage is TRBJ2-2, with 9 bases matching TRBD1. With 6 bases clipped from V and 2 bases from J, the junction kept 10 bases outside the gene matches. This CDR3 has 17 amino acids. Germline V gives CDR1 LNHDA, CDR2 SQIVND (reference sequence).

V and J are TRBV29-1 and TRBJ1-1; D is undetermined. The CDR3 totals 12 residues. Trimming cost V 3 bases and J 5 bases, with 10 bases left between them. Germline CDR1 reads SQVTM; CDR2 reads ANQGSEA. CDR3 region: CSVDGEGTEAFF. The CDR3 DNA follows: TGCAGCGTTGACGGGGAAGGGACTGAAGCTTTCTTT.